The 24 T cell receptor beta chains below come from one sample, sequenced in a study of T cells in Graves' hyperthyroidism and ophthalmopathy. Authors of the study amplified TCR beta CDR3 regions from RNA transcripts. The HTBI set primed first-round TCR CDR3 RT-PCR. One entry per CDR3 protein results from TCRdb running MiXCR on the multiplex PCR reads. The sample lists 530,000 or so distinct CDR3 sequences, approximately 17% occurring once. The sample taken for sequencing was blood. Receptor source: a woman between 18 and 30 years old with Graves' ophthalmopathy.

The table lists this clonotype with many counts. V usage is TRBV20-1 and J usage is TRBJ1-5; D call uncertain. V lost 1 base to trimming and J lost 3 bases, with 13 bases between them. Germline CDR1 is DFQATT and CDR2 is SNEGSKA (reference sequence). The CDR3 sequence is 15 residues long. CDR3 amino acids: CSARAASGNNQPQHF. The DNA of the CDR3 is TGCAGTGCTAGAGCTGCGTCAGGCAACAATCAGCCCCAGCATTTT.

At least ten counts were recorded for this clonotype. The chain has TRBV3-1 and TRBJ2-7; possibly TRBD1 for D (5 bases). Germline CDR1 reads LGHDT; CDR2 reads YNNKEL (reference sequence). V gave up 0 bases and J gave up 2 bases, with 14 bases separating them. This CDR3 comprises 16 residues. Here the CDR3 DNA reads TGTGCCAGCAGCCAAGATGGGCCAGGGCCAGCCTACGAGCAGTACTTC. Translation gives CASSQDGPGPAYEQYF.

The table lists this clonotype with a few counts. This may arise from a read error, as a much more abundant clone is one base away. The rearrangement links TRBV6-5 to TRBJ2-7, with D uncertain. CDR1 and CDR2 (germline): MNHEY, SVGAGI. V was shortened by 0 bases and J by 4 bases, with 7 bases between the two germline ends. This CDR3 region has 13 residues. As DNA, the CDR3 is TGTGCCAGCAGTTACTCCGAGCAGTACGAGCAGTACTTC. It specifies CASSYSEQYEQYF.

In its sample, this clonotype was seen many times. The rearrangement uses TRBV11-1 and TRBJ1-5; D is unclear. V dropped 0 bases and J dropped 1 base, with 10 bases sitting between them. Per germline, CDR1 SGHAT and CDR2 FQDESV (reference sequence). The CDR3 loop spans 16 amino acids. CDR3 sequence reads: CASSLAEEASNQPQHF. The CDR3 bases are TGTGCCAGCAGCTTAGCGGAAGAGGCGAGCAATCAGCCCCAGCATTTT.

This clonotype turned up a few times. This may be a read error: a much more frequent sequence differs by one nucleotide. This rearrangement joins TRBV27 to TRBJ2-1, with D perhaps TRBD1 or TRBD2 (5 bases each). The germline CDR1 and CDR2 sequences are MNHEY and SMNVEV (reference sequence). The CDR3 runs to 15 residues. The CDR3 coding sequence is TGTGCCGGCAGTTTTGAGAGGGGAACCTACAATGAGCAGTTCTTC. Translating gives CAGSFERGTYNEQFF.

This chain connects TRBV5-1 to TRBJ2-1; D remains ambiguous. Trimming shortened V by 2 bases and J by 3 bases, and 9 bases separated the two germline ends. Germline lookup yields CDR1 SGHRS and CDR2 YFSETQ. The CDR3 is made up of 14 amino acids. For the CDR3, the DNA is TGCGCCAGCAGCTTTGTAGGGATCTACAATGAGCAGTTCTTC. Protein product: CASSFVGIYNEQFF.

A few counts support this clonotype. This chain connects TRBV7-9 to TRBJ1-1, with 8 bases matching TRBD1. The CDR3 extends over 14 amino acids. The germline V gene has CDR1 SEHNR and CDR2 FQNEAQ (reference sequence). V was clipped by 3 bases and J by 4 bases; unmatched bases: 4. The CDR3 DNA reads as TGTGCCAGCAGCTTCTCACAGGGGGGCACTGAAGCTTTCTTT. It codes for CASSFSQGGTEAFF.

This rearrangement joins TRBV6-2 or TRBV6-3 to TRBJ2-5; possibly TRBD2 for D (5 bases). From germline, CDR1 is MNHEY and CDR2 SVGEGT. Trimming shortened V by 4 bases and J by 5 bases, and 26 bases separated the two germline ends. This CDR3 is built from 18 residues. Written as DNA, the CDR3 is TGTGCCAGCAGTTCCGGGGTAGCGACAAGACCCAGGCTCGAGACCCAGTACTTC. Protein product: CASSSGVATRPRLETQYF.

At least ten counts were recorded for this clonotype. The chain uses TRBV6-2 or TRBV6-3 and TRBJ1-1, with no clear D. Germline CDR1 MNHEY, CDR2 SVGEGT. The CDR3 totals 13 residues. The V end lost 10 bases, the J end lost 1 base, and 13 bases lay between the germline ends. CDR3 sequence reads: CATLFLRNTEAFF. CDR3 DNA sequence: TGTGCCACCCTCTTCCTACGGAACACTGAAGCTTTCTTT.

This clonotype has a count of ten or more. This chain links TRBV27 with TRBJ2-7; 7 bases are a match to TRBD1. This CDR3 comprises 16 residues. Germline-derived CDR1 and CDR2 are MNHEY and SMNVEV (reference sequence). The V gene end was trimmed by 2 bases and the J gene end by 0 bases; junction bases not matched to a gene: 7. CDR3: CASSLRPTGSSYEQYF. The CDR3 DNA follows: TGTGCCAGCAGTTTACGGCCGACAGGGAGCTCCTACGAGCAGTACTTC.

This clonotype was observed a handful of times. The chain links TRBV27 to TRBJ1-1; D is ambiguous. V lost 1 base and J 6 bases, leaving 9 bases between the germline ends. Looked up from germline, CDR1 is MNHEY and CDR2 is SMNVEV (reference sequence). CDR3 length equals 13 residues. CDR3 bases: TGTGCCAGCAGTTTATTGCCAGGACCTGAAGCTTTCTTT. It yields the protein CASSLLPGPEAFF.

This clonotype was seen a few times. This rearrangement joins TRBV30 to TRBJ1-1; D ambiguous. Trimming removed 5 bases at V and 1 base at J, with 11 bases between. The CDR3 is 13 amino acids. The V gene's germline CDR1 is GTSNPN and CDR2 SVGIG (reference sequence). The CDR3 bases are TGTGCCTGGGCCCCCGGGTCGAACACTGAAGCTTTCTTT. This sequence encodes CAWAPGSNTEAFF.

V is TRBV29-1 and J is TRBJ2-2; D is undetermined. This CDR3 is 11 amino acids long. The V gene's germline CDR1 is SQVTM and CDR2 ANQGSEA. The V end was cut by 4 bases, the J end by 4 bases, with 4 bases between. The CDR3 DNA reads as TGCAGCGTTGTTGCCACCGGGGAGCTGTTTTTT. Residues: CSVVATGELFF.

This clonotype was seen at least ten times. J is TRBJ1-1 and V is TRBV30; D not certain. The CDR3 is 13 residues long. Germline CDR1 reads GTSNPN; CDR2 reads SVGIG (reference sequence). V was trimmed by 0 bases and J by 11 bases, leaving 16 bases between them. In DNA, the CDR3 is TGTGCCTGGAGTGTACGAGAGGGCAGCGGGGCTTTCTTT. This translates into CAWSVREGSGAFF.

As DNA, the CDR3 is TGCAGCGTTGAGGGGGTCGGGGGCTACACCTTC. This encodes CSVEGVGGYTF. The V call is TRBV29-1, the J call TRBJ1-2; maybe TRBD1 (5 bases). Trimming stripped 3 bases from V and 8 bases from J, with 10 bases between. The CDR3 is 11 amino acids. Germline values: CDR1 SQVTM, CDR2 ANQGSEA.

This clonotype has only a few counts. At one end the junction does not follow the germline gene, possibly because of a read error. This rearrangement joins TRBV6-5 to TRBJ2-3, with 9 bases identical to TRBD2. Germline assignment: CDR1 MNHEY and CDR2 SVGAGI. The CDR3 consists of 16 residues. DNA of the CDR3: TGTGCCAGCAGTGACTCAGCGGGGGGCCGCACAGATACGCAGTATTTT. It codes for CASSDSAGGRTDTQYF.

The chain uses TRBV20-1 and TRBJ1-2; D is unclear. This CDR3 spans 11 amino acids. V lost 3 bases to trimming and J lost 7 bases, with 9 bases between them. Germline CDR1 reads DFQATT; CDR2 reads SNEGSKA (reference sequence). The CDR3 DNA sequence: TGCAGTGCTAGTGAGGATTTTGGCTACACCTTC. It translates to CSASEDFGYTF.

This clonotype was seen more than once but under ten times. The CDR3 spells CASSYSGGNEKLFF. For the CDR3, the DNA is TGTGCCAGCAGTTACTCAGGAGGGAATGAAAAACTGTTTTTT. V and J are TRBV6-5 and TRBJ1-4; D unclear. This CDR3 contains 14 residues. Germline CDR1 MNHEY, CDR2 SVGAGI. V lost 0 bases and J lost 5, with 7 bases in between.

This clonotype was counted many times. The chain joins TRBV10-3 to TRBJ2-1; a weak D match, TRBD2 (6 bases). Germline V lookup: CDR1 ENHRY, CDR2 SYGVKD. The V end was cut by 0 bases, the J end by 3 bases, with 9 bases between. The CDR3 consists of 15 residues. CDR3 region: CAISESGGNYNEQFF. The CDR3 nucleotides read TGTGCCATCAGTGAGTCGGGGGGTAACTACAATGAGCAGTTCTTC.

This clonotype was detected many times. The gene calls are TRBV27 and TRBJ2-3; D uncertain. The germline V gene has CDR1 MNHEY and CDR2 SMNVEV (reference sequence). The length of the CDR3 is 17 residues. Between the trimmed V and J ends, which lost 0 bases and 0 bases, there was a span of 13 bases. The CDR3 nucleotides read TGTGCCAGCAGTTTATCCGCTCGGTACGCTAGCACAGATACGCAGTATTTT. Protein product: CASSLSARYASTDTQYF.

The table lists this clonotype with a few counts. The chain recombines TRBV19 with TRBJ2-7, with D perhaps matching TRBD2 (7 bases). The V gene lost 6 bases and the J gene lost 3 bases, with 15 bases spanning the gap. This CDR3 comprises 14 residues. The germline CDR1 and CDR2 sequences are LNHDA and SQIVND (reference sequence). CDR3 DNA: TGTGCCAGTAGCCCGGCAGGGGAGGGCTACGAGCAGTACTTC. As protein: CASSPAGEGYEQYF.

As for this clonotype: A single base separates this from a much larger clone, so it may be a read error. The chain is built from TRBV7-9 and TRBJ2-1; D might be TRBD2 (5 bases). Germline CDR1 and CDR2: SEHNR and FQNEAQ (reference sequence). The CDR3 is 13 amino acids. Trimming stripped 7 bases from V and 12 bases from J, with 19 bases between. The CDR3 sequence is CASIVGRPEGQFF. As DNA, the CDR3 is TGTGCCAGCATCGTTGGGAGACCGGAAGGGCAGTTCTTC.

With respect to this clonotype: A junction end diverges from the germline sequence, so it may reflect a read error. The rearrangement uses TRBV11-2 and TRBJ2-2; the D gene is possibly TRBD2 (5 bases). The germline V gene encodes CDR1 SGHAT and CDR2 FQNNGV. There are 15 residues in the CDR3. The CDR3 loop reads CASSSNLRDNGKLFF. The CDR3 DNA is TGTGCCAGCAGCTCCAACCTCCGAGACAACGGGAAGCTGTTTTTT.

This clonotype was counted ten times or more. The chain's CDR3 is CASSYSNLGDEQYF. The CDR3 DNA is TGTGCCAGCAGTTACTCGAACCTGGGAGACGAGCAGTACTTC. V usage is TRBV6-5 and J usage is TRBJ2-7, with D tentatively TRBD2 (5 bases). V was clipped by 0 bases and J by 5 bases, with 11 bases between them. Germline CDR1 reads MNHEY; CDR2 reads SVGAGI. The CDR3 covers 14 residues.